This note documents a single TCR beta chain sequence. These data are taken from a study of T-cell memory formation after mild COVID-19. From the 5' RACE reads, TCRdb called clonotypes with MiXCR, one entry per CDR3 protein. The sample lists 150,000 or so distinct CDR3 sequences, less than 40% occurring once. The length of the CDR3 is 17 residues. Sequenced: PBMCs or a T cell subset sorted from them (not recorded which). The chain has TRBV21-1 and TRBJ1-1; TRBD1 is taken as the D call from the table, unchecked against the DNA. TRBV21-1 is annotated as a pseudogene. The receptor comes from an adult woman who had mild COVID-19 (a few samples of this study predate the infection). Cell type and time point are not known. CDR3 DNA: TGTGCCAGCAGCAGTGAGGTCCCATCAGGGGCTGGGGCTGAAGCTTTCTTT. It is translated as CASSSEVPSGAGAEAFF.